The TCR beta chain described here comes from a study of CD8 T cells in Susac syndrome. Reverse transcription of about 0.45 to 1 ug RNA was performed with random hexamers. TCRdb passed the immunoSEQ multiplex PCR reads through MiXCR, listing each CDR3 protein once. The data contain some 150,000 distinct CDR3 sequences, 95% of them singletons. CDR1 is SGHNT, CDR2 YYREEE, per germline (reference sequence). The CDR3 loop spans 14 amino acids. The junction had 1 base not matched to a gene; V was cut back by 2 bases and J by 1 base. The chain employs TRBV5-4 and TRBJ2-7; 9 bases are a match to TRBD1. This receptor was obtained from a human donor with Susac syndrome. Sequenced input: CD4+ T cells from PBMCs. The CDR3 region has the DNA TGTGCCAGCAGCTTCGGACAGGGGTCCTACGAGCAGTACTTC. Its translation is CASSFGQGSYEQYF.